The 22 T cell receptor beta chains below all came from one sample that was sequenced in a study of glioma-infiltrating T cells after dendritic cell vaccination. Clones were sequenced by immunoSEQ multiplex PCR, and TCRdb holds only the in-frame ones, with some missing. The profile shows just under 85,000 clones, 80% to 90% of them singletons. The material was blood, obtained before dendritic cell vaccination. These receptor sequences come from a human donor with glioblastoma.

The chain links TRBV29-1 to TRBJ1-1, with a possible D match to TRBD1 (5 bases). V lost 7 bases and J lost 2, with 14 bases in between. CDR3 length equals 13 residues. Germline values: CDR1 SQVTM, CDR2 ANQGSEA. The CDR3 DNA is TGCAGCGCTTCGGACATATTCAACACTGAAGCTTTCTTT. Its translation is CSASDIFNTEAFF.

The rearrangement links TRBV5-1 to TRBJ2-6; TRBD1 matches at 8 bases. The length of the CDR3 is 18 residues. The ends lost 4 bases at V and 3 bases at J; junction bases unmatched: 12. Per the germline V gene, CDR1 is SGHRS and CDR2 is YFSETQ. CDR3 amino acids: CASSTWTGLKDGANVLTF. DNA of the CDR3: TGCGCCAGCAGCACCTGGACAGGGCTTAAAGATGGGGCCAACGTCCTGACTTTC.

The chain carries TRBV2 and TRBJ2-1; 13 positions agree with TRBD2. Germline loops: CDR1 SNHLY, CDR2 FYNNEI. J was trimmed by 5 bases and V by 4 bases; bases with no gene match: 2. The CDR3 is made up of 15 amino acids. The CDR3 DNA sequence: TGTGCCAGCAGTGCGGGACTAGCGGGGAACAATGAGCAGTTCTTC. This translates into CASSAGLAGNNEQFF.

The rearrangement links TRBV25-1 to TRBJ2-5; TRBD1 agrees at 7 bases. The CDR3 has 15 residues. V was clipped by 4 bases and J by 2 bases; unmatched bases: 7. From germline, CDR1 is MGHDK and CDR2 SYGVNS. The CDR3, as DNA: TGTGCCAGCAGTGCAGCAGACAGGGTACAAGAGACCCAGTACTTC. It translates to CASSAADRVQETQYF. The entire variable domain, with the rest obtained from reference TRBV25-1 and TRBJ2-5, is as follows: EADIYQTPRYLVIGTGKKITLECSQTMGHDKMYWYQQDPGMELHLIHYSYGVNSTEKGDLSSESTVSRIRTEHFPLTLESARPSHTSQYLCASSAADRVQETQYFGPGTRLLVL.

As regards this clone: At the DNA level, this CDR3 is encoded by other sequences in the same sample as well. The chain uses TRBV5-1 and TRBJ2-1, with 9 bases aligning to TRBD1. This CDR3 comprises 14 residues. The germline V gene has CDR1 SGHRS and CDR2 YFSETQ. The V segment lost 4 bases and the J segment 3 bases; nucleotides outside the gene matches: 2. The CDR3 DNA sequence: TGCGCCAGCAGCCCGGGACAGGGCTACAATGAGCAGTTCTTC. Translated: CASSPGQGYNEQFF.

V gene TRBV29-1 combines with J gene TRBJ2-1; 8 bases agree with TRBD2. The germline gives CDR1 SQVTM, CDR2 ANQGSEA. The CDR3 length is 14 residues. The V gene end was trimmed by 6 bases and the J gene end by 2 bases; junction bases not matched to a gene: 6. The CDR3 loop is CSVQSGSPYNEQFF. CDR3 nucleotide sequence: TGCAGCGTCCAGAGCGGGAGTCCCTACAATGAGCAGTTCTTC.

Here the CDR3 reads CASSGPRGQEANEKLFF. As DNA, the CDR3 is TGTGCCAGCAGCGGCCCGAGGGGGCAGGAGGCTAATGAAAAACTGTTTTTT. The chain carries TRBV7-9 and TRBJ1-4; 7 bases line up with TRBD1. The V and J ends lost 5 bases and 3 bases, in that order; junction bases with no gene match: 12. Germline V lookup: CDR1 SEHNR, CDR2 FQNEAQ (reference sequence). This CDR3 spans 17 amino acids.

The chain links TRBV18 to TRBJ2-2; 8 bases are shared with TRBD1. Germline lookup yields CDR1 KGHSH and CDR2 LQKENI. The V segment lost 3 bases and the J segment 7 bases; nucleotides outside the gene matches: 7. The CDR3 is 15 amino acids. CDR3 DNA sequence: TGTGCCAGCTCACCCGGCAGGGGGCTCGGCGGGGAGCTGTTTTTT. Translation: CASSPGRGLGGELFF.

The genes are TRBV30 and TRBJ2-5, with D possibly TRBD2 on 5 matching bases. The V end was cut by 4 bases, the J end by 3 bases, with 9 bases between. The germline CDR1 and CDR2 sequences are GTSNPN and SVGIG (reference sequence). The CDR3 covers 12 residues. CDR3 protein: CAWTPGKETQYF. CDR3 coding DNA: TGTGCCTGGACTCCGGGAAAAGAGACCCAGTACTTC. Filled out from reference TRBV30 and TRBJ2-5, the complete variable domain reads SQTIHQWPATLVQPVGSPLSLECTVEGTSNPNLYWYRQAAGRGLQLLFYSVGIGQISSEVPQNLSASRPQDRQFILSSKKLLLSDSGFYLCAWTPGKETQYFGPGTRLLVL.

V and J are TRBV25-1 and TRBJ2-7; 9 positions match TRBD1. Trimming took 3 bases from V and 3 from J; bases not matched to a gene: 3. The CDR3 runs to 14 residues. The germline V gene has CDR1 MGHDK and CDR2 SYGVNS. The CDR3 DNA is TGTGCCAGCAGTGAGACAGGGGGGGACTACGAGCAGTACTTC. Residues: CASSETGGDYEQYF.

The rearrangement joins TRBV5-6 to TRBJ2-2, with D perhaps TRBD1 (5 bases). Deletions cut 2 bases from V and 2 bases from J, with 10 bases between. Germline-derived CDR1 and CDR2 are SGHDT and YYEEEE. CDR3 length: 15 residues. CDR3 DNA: TGTGCCAGCAGCTTTAGACAGCTCAACACCGGGGAGCTGTTTTTT. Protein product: CASSFRQLNTGELFF.

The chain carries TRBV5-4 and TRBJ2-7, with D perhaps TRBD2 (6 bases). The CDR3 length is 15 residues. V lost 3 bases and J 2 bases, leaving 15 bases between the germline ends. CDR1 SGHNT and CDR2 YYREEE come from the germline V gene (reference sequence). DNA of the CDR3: TGTGCCAGCAGCTCGCCGGGACTGATGACCTACGAGCAGTACTTC. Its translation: CASSSPGLMTYEQYF.

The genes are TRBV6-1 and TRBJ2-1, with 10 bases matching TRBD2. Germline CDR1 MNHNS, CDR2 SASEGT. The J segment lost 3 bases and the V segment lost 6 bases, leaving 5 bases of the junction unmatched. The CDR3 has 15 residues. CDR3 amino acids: CASRDSGRNYNEQFF. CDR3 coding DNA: TGTGCCAGCAGAGATAGCGGGAGGAACTACAATGAGCAGTTCTTC.

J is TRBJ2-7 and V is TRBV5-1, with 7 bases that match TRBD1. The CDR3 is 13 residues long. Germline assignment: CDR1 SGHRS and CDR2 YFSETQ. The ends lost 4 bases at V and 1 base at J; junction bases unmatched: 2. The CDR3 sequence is CASSMDRSYEQYF. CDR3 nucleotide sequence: TGCGCCAGCAGCATGGACAGGTCCTACGAGCAGTACTTC.

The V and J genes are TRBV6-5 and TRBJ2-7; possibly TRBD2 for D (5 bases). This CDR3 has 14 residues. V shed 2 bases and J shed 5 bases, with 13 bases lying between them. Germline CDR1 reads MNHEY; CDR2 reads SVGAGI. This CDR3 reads CASSYQEATDEQYF. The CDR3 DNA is TGTGCCAGCAGTTACCAGGAGGCTACGGACGAGCAGTACTTC.

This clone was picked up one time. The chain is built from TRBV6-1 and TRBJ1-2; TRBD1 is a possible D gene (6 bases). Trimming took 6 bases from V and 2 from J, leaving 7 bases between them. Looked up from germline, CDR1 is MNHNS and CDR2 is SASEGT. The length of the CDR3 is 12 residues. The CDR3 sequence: CASRDSNYGYTF. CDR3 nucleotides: TGTGCCAGCAGGGACAGCAACTATGGCTACACCTTC.

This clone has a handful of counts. CDR3 sequence reads: CASSPQGPDPYNEQFF. The CDR3 DNA reads as TGCGCCAGCAGCCCCCAGGGTCCCGACCCCTACAATGAGCAGTTCTTC. The chain couples TRBV5-1 to TRBJ2-1; D perhaps matches TRBD1 (5 bases). Trimming shortened V by 4 bases and J by 2 bases, and 16 bases separated the two germline ends. The germline CDR1 and CDR2 sequences are SGHRS and YFSETQ. This CDR3 spans 16 amino acids.

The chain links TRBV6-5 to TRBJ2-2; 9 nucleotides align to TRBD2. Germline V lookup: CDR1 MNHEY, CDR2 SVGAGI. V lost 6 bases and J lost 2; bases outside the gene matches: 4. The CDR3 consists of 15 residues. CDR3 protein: CASRWGTSNTGELFF. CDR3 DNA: TGTGCCAGCAGATGGGGGACTAGCAACACCGGGGAGCTGTTTTTT.

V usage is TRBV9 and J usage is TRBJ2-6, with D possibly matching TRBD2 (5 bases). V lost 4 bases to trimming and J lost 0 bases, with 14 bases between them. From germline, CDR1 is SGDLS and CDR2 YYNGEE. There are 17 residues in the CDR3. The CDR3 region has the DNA TGTGCCAGCAGCTCACACGGACGGGGCTCTGGGGCCAACGTCCTGACTTTC. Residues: CASSSHGRGSGANVLTF.

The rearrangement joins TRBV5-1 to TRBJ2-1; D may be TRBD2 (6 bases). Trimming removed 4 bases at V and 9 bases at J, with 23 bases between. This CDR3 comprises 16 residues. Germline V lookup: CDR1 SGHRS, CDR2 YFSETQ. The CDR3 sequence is CASSPSPGRQGSEQFF. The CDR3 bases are TGCGCCAGCAGCCCGAGCCCCGGGAGACAAGGCAGTGAGCAGTTCTTC. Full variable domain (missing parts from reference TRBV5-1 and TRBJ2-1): KAGVTQTPRYLIKTRGQQVTLSCSPISGHRSVSWYQQTPGQGLQFLFEYFSETQRNKGNFPGRFSGRQFSNSRSEMNVSTLELGDSALYLCASSPSPGRQGSEQFFGPGTRLTVL.

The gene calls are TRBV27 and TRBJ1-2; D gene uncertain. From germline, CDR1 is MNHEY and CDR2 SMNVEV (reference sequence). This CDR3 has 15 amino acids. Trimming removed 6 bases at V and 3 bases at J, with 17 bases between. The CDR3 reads CASRGAERWDYGYTF. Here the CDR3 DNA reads TGTGCCAGCAGGGGAGCAGAGCGGTGGGACTATGGCTACACCTTC.

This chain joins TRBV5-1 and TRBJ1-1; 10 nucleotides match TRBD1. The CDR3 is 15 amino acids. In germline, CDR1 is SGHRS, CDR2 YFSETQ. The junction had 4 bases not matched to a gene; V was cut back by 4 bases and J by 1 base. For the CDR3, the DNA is TGCGCCAGCAGCGTGAGGACAGGGGGGAACACTGAAGCTTTCTTT. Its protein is CASSVRTGGNTEAFF.